The 10 T cell receptor beta chains reported below all come from one sample, sequenced in a study of shared clonotypes between healthy human individuals. Selected positively for CCR7 and CD45RO-negative, naive CD8 cells excluded terminally differentiated effector memory CD45RA+ cells. Assay: immunoSEQ multiplex PCR; the TCRdb copy retains only in-frame clones and omits some. Found here are approximately 2,000,000 clones, over 85% of them singletons; the top ten hold less than 2%. The sample was naive CD8+ T cells from PBMCs. Receptor source: a man aged 18 to 30 in good health. Some clones in this sample may be carry-over from other donors' samples.

The CDR3 here is CASGLANRLMEQFF. CDR3 nucleotides: TGTGCTAGTGGTTTGGCAAACAGGCTCATGGAGCAGTTCTTC. V is TRBV12-5 and J is TRBJ2-1, with D possibly being TRBD1 (5 bases). This CDR3 spans 14 amino acids. Per the germline V gene, CDR1 is LGHNT and CDR2 is FRNRAP. The V end was cut by 1 base, the J end by 10 bases, with 14 bases between.

This rearrangement joins TRBV5-8 to TRBJ1-2; 10 bases align to TRBD1. Trimming took 0 bases from V and 4 from J; bases not matched to a gene: 9. The germline V gene encodes CDR1 SGHTS and CDR2 YDEGEE. The CDR3 is 17 amino acids. The CDR3 nucleotides read TGTGCCAGCAGCTTGGGTCCCGGGACAGGGGATTTCTATGGCTACACCTTC. Protein: CASSLGPGTGDFYGYTF.

V usage is TRBV11-2 and J usage is TRBJ2-1; D unresolved. The V gene lost 7 bases and the J gene lost 1 base, with 11 bases spanning the gap. CDR3 length: 14 amino acids. Germline V lookup: CDR1 SGHAT, CDR2 FQNNGV. CDR3 coding DNA: TGTGCCAGCACCTGGGGTGTTTCCTACAATGAGCAGTTCTTC. Translated, it gives CASTWGVSYNEQFF.

The table lists this clone with a few counts. This chain links TRBV13 with TRBJ1-4, with unresolved D. V was cut by 4 bases and J by 6 bases, with 9 bases left in between. CDR3 length: 13 residues. Germline V gene data show CDR1 as PRHDT and CDR2 as FYEKMQ (reference sequence). CDR3 nucleotides: TGTGCCAGCAGCTCCGGCCGTGATGAAAAACTGTTTTTT. As protein: CASSSGRDEKLFF.

The rearrangement uses TRBV30 and TRBJ1-2; D unresolved. This CDR3 has 16 residues. The germline V and J ends were trimmed by 0 bases and 4 bases, with 18 bases remaining between them. Germline-derived CDR1 and CDR2 are GTSNPN and SVGIG (reference sequence). The chain's CDR3 is CAWSVSPGLTPYGYTF. The CDR3 coding sequence is TGTGCCTGGAGTGTAAGCCCGGGCCTTACCCCCTATGGCTACACCTTC.

The CDR3 loop reads CASSNKVIITGLEGANVLTF. The CDR3 nucleotides read TGTGCCAGCAGCAATAAGGTGATAATTACGGGGCTAGAAGGGGCCAACGTCCTGACTTTC. This rearrangement joins TRBV9 to TRBJ2-6; the D call may be TRBD1 or TRBD2 (5 bases each). The CDR3 runs to 20 residues. Germline loops: CDR1 SGDLS, CDR2 YYNGEE. The V and J ends lost 4 bases and 4 bases respectively, with 27 bases between them. Based on the CDR3 plus reference TRBV9 and TRBJ2-6, the full variable domain is DSGVTQTPKHLITATGQRVTLRCSPRSGDLSVYWYQQSLDQGLQFLIQYYNGEERAKGNILERFSAQQFPDLHSELNLSSLELGDSALYFCASSNKVIITGLEGANVLTFGAGSRLTVL.

Details on this clone: The sample carries other DNA sequences with the same CDR3. The V and J genes are TRBV6-6 and TRBJ2-7, with D tentatively TRBD1 (6 bases). This CDR3 comprises 14 residues. Trimming pared 4 bases from V and 2 bases from J, leaving 12 bases between. Germline V gene sequence: CDR1 MNHNY, CDR2 SVGAGI (reference sequence). The CDR3 region is CASSSRQGTYEQYF. Written as DNA, the CDR3 is TGTGCCAGCAGTTCTCGGCAGGGGACCTACGAGCAGTACTTC.

The genes are TRBV6-6 and TRBJ2-3; 10 positions agree with TRBD2. Germline V gene sequence: CDR1 MNHNY, CDR2 SVGAGI (reference sequence). CDR3 length: 15 residues. The junction had 9 bases not matched to a gene; V was cut back by 8 bases and J by 4 bases. The CDR3 DNA is TGTGCCAGCCGACTAGCGGGCGCCACACCAGATACGCAGTATTTT. Protein: CASRLAGATPDTQYF.

V gene TRBV27 combines with J gene TRBJ2-1, with D possibly matching TRBD2 (5 bases). The V end was cut by 0 bases, the J end by 0 bases, with 15 bases between. The CDR3 sequence is 18 residues long. The germline gives CDR1 MNHEY, CDR2 SMNVEV (reference sequence). CDR3 residues: CASSLSFSSPSSYNEQFF. The CDR3 nucleotides are TGTGCCAGCAGTTTATCGTTTTCTAGCCCTAGCTCCTACAATGAGCAGTTCTTC.

The chain has TRBV30 and TRBJ1-1, with 8 bases fitting TRBD1. V was pared by 3 bases and J by 5 bases, with 8 bases of the junction left unmatched. The CDR3 covers 14 residues. The germline V gene has CDR1 GTSNPN and CDR2 SVGIG (reference sequence). CDR3 nucleotides: TGTGCCTGGAGGGGGGACAGGCCAGGGACTGAAGCTTTCTTT. Its protein is CAWRGDRPGTEAFF.